Listed below are T cell receptor beta chains from one sample, sequenced in a study of cytomegalovirus exposure and HLA in healthy donors. Using immunoSEQ multiplex PCR, the repertoire was profiled, and TCRdb retains in-frame clones only, with some absent. The table lists tens of thousands of clones, 78% of them singletons, with about 4.4% in the top ten. The sequenced material came from PBMCs. The receptors here all came from a male donor in good health and CMV-seropositive. The CDR3 runs from the conserved cysteine through the conserved F or W. Each record gives: V gene, clone size, J gene, D gene, CDR3 protein, CDR3 DNA. D genes are given only for firm matches. For some rows the clone size is stated as once, few or many, or as a class when expanded; others skip it.

V: TRBV6-1; size: few; J: TRBJ2-1; D: TRBD1; CDR3: CASTTGVRNEQFF; DNA: TGTGCCAGCACCACAGGGGTCCGCAATGAGCAGTTCTTC
V: TRBV2; size: few; J: TRBJ1-1; D: TRBD1; CDR3: CASSQDRFAGEAFF; DNA: TGTGCCAGCAGTCAGGACAGGTTCGCTGGTGAAGCTTTCTTT
V: TRBV18; size: NA; J: TRBJ2-2; D: NA; CDR3: CASSPPGAQTGELFF; DNA: TGTGCCAGCTCACCACCAGGGGCCCAGACCGGGGAGCTGTTTTTT
V: TRBV25-1; size: NA; J: TRBJ2-7; D: NA; CDR3: CASSEVSIRGAIPRQYF; DNA: TGTGCCAGCAGTGAAGTCTCAATCAGGGGCGCTATTCCACGTCAGTACTTC
V: TRBV5-1; size: NA; J: TRBJ1-5; D: TRBD1; CDR3: CASSLDPDRAQPQHF; DNA: TGCGCCAGCAGCTTGGACCCGGACAGGGCCCAGCCCCAGCATTTT
V: TRBV27; size: NA; J: TRBJ2-7; D: TRBD2; CDR3: CASSLSSGRADYEQYF; DNA: TGTGCCAGCAGTTTATCTAGCGGGAGAGCCGACTACGAGCAGTACTTC
V: TRBV30; size: NA; J: TRBJ2-3; D: TRBD2; CDR3: CAWRGTSGAADTQYF; DNA: TGTGCCTGGAGGGGGACTAGCGGGGCTGCAGATACGCAGTATTTT
V: TRBV30; size: few; J: TRBJ1-1; D: NA; CDR3: CAQGPNTEAFF; DNA: TGTGCCCAGGGGCCCAACACTGAAGCTTTCTTT
V: TRBV6-1; size: few; J: TRBJ1-2; D: NA; CDR3: CASSEWGDYTF; DNA: TGTGCCAGCAGTGAATGGGGGGACTACACCTTC
V: TRBV16; size: NA; J: TRBJ2-1; D: NA; CDR3: CASSQSTGLYNEQFF; DNA: TGTGCCAGCAGCCAATCGACGGGACTCTACAATGAGCAGTTCTTC
V: TRBV6-5; size: NA; J: TRBJ1-1; D: NA; CDR3: CASSLQVAEAFF; DNA: TGTGCCAGCAGTTTACAGGTCGCTGAAGCTTTCTTT
V: TRBV5-4; size: NA; J: TRBJ2-7; D: NA; CDR3: CASSPGSRTASYEQYF; DNA: TGTGCCAGCAGCCCGGGTAGTAGGACAGCCTCCTACGAGCAGTACTTC
V: TRBV5-1; size: NA; J: TRBJ2-2; D: NA; CDR3: CASSLTGDFTGELFF; DNA: TGCGCCAGCAGCCTGACAGGAGATTTCACCGGGGAGCTGTTTTTT
V: TRBV19; size: NA; J: TRBJ2-1; D: NA; CDR3: CASSIQGSYNEQFF; DNA: TGTGCCAGTAGTATACAGGGGTCCTACAATGAGCAGTTCTTC
V: TRBV5-1; size: NA; J: TRBJ2-5; D: NA; CDR3: CASSLDSPETQYF; DNA: TGCGCCAGCAGCTTGGACTCCCCAGAGACCCAGTACTTC